One and the same sample provided the 5 T cell receptor beta chains below, sequenced in a study of blood T cell repertoires in COVID-19. Some clones are missing from TCRdb's copy, which holds only in-frame ones; the method was immunoSEQ multiplex PCR. The top ten clones hold roughly 6.3% of a sample with a few hundred thousand clones, around 88% of them seen once. Sample: PBMCs or T cells enriched from blood (not recorded which). The source is a woman aged 35 to 49 who had recovered from COVID-19.

This chain joins TRBV7-9 and TRBJ2-1, with TRBD2 matching 10 bases. Germline CDR1 is SEHNR and CDR2 is FQNEAQ (reference sequence). The CDR3 has 15 amino acids. The V segment lost 5 bases and the J segment 5 bases; nucleotides outside the gene matches: 6. CDR3 residues: CASSLEGTSDNEQFF. CDR3 in DNA: TGTGCCAGCAGCCTGGAAGGGACTAGCGACAATGAGCAGTTCTTC.

This chain joins TRBV6-5 and TRBJ1-5; 8 bases line up with TRBD1. This CDR3 region has 16 residues. CDR1 is MNHEY and CDR2 is SVGAGI in the germline V gene. After removal of 2 bases from V and 7 bases from J, the junction contained 10 bases not matched to a gene. The CDR3 reads CASSYGGAGGPQPQHF. The CDR3 DNA is TGTGCCAGCAGTTACGGGGGCGCAGGGGGCCCACAGCCCCAGCATTTT.

The CDR3 DNA is TGTGCCAGTAGCCGCGGGAGAGGGGATACGCAGTATTTT. It codes for CASSRGRGDTQYF. The J gene is TRBJ2-3, the V gene TRBV19; 7 bases map to TRBD2. Per the germline V gene, CDR1 is LNHDA and CDR2 is SQIVND (reference sequence). There are 13 residues in the CDR3. The J segment lost 6 bases and the V segment lost 6 bases, leaving 6 bases of the junction unmatched. The full variable domain, its missing parts supplied by reference TRBV19 and TRBJ2-3, is DGGITQSPKYLFRKEGQNVTLSCEQNLNHDAMYWYRQDPGQGLRLIYYSQIVNDFQKGDIAEGYSVSREKKESFPLTVTSAQKNPTAFYLCASSRGRGDTQYFGPGTRLTVL.

CDR3 nucleotide sequence: TGCGCCAGCAGCGCAGGGGGTTTCATGAACACTGAAGCTTTCTTT. Protein product: CASSAGGFMNTEAFF. The rearrangement uses TRBV4-1 and TRBJ1-1, with 7 positions matching TRBD1. The CDR3 is 15 amino acids. V was pared by 5 bases and J by 0 bases, with 6 bases of the junction left unmatched. The germline V gene encodes CDR1 MGHRA and CDR2 YSYEKL.

The CDR3 nucleotides are TGTGCCAGCAGTCTGCCTGCGGTGGAAAAACTGTTTTTT. Translated, it gives CASSLPAVEKLFF. J is TRBJ1-4 and V is TRBV28; D unclear. The CDR3 length is 13 residues. V was clipped by 5 bases and J by 8 bases, with 12 bases between them. The germline V gene encodes CDR1 MDHEN and CDR2 SYDVKM.